This entry features one TCR beta chain sequence. The sample is drawn from a study of blood T cell repertoires in COVID-19. Trimming removed 5 bases from V and 0 bases from J, with 8 bases in between. The CDR3 sequence is 13 residues long. Germline V CDR1 and CDR2: LNHDA, SQIVND (reference sequence). TCRdb's copy holds only in-frame clones and misses some; the assay was immunoSEQ multiplex PCR. The table records 200,000 to 250,000 clones, under 90% of them present only once. Those enrolled, adults aged about 18 to 89 years, came from about two dozen US areas. Which cohort a participant joined came from the clinical history participants gave. Cohort 3 donors were reported recovered after two negative PCRs, clearance, or symptom resolution.

The chain combines TRBV19 with TRBJ2-7, with a weak D call TRBD1 (6 bases). Sequencing was performed on PBMCs or T cells enriched from blood (not recorded which). This TCR was recovered from a man aged 60 to 75 who had recovered from COVID-19. For the CDR3, the DNA is TGTGCCAGTAGTCTGGACAGCTCCTACGAGCAGTACTTC. Translation gives CASSLDSSYEQYF.